These T cell receptor beta chains were read from a single sample in a study of blood T cell repertoires in COVID-19. Data came from immunoSEQ multiplex PCR; TCRdb stores just in-frame clones and leaves some out. Of roughly 330,000 clones listed, around 87% were seen once; the top ten hold around 4%. Material for sequencing was peripheral blood. The receptor set was obtained from a woman between 45 and 60 years old with active or convalescent COVID-19. Each CDR3 is given without its conserved first and last residue. A D gene is named only where the DNA matches it firmly.

CDR3aa: ASSQEYSGQGSYEQY; d_gene: TRBD1; j_gene: TRBJ2-7; v_gene: TRBV3-1/TRBV3-2
CDR3aa: ASSSEGAVYEQY; d_gene: TRBD1; j_gene: TRBJ2-7; v_gene: TRBV7-9
CDR3aa: ASSANRGQDGYT; d_gene: TRBD1; j_gene: TRBJ1-2; v_gene: TRBV9
CDR3aa: AWSGPGDHSPLH; d_gene: NA; j_gene: TRBJ1-6; v_gene: TRBV30
CDR3aa: ASSYLGNQPQH; d_gene: NA; j_gene: TRBJ1-5; v_gene: TRBV6-2/TRBV6-3
CDR3aa: ASSYHEGLAGPYNEQF; d_gene: TRBD2; j_gene: TRBJ2-1; v_gene: TRBV6-2/TRBV6-3
CDR3aa: ASTLGQAGTQY; d_gene: TRBD1; j_gene: TRBJ2-5; v_gene: TRBV5-1
CDR3aa: ASSSPTVPAYTQY; d_gene: NA; j_gene: TRBJ2-3; v_gene: TRBV11-2
CDR3aa: ASSPRLADSYNEQF; d_gene: TRBD2; j_gene: TRBJ2-1; v_gene: TRBV18
CDR3aa: ATSRDRQAREARGYT; d_gene: NA; j_gene: TRBJ1-2; v_gene: TRBV15
CDR3aa: ACDRGTDEAF; d_gene: TRBD1; j_gene: TRBJ1-1; v_gene: TRBV12-3/TRBV12-4
CDR3aa: ASTRTGREQF; d_gene: TRBD1; j_gene: TRBJ2-1; v_gene: TRBV2
CDR3aa: ASRQSLAEQY; d_gene: NA; j_gene: TRBJ2-7; v_gene: TRBV28
CDR3aa: ASSGGSSYNEQF; d_gene: TRBD2; j_gene: TRBJ2-1; v_gene: TRBV5-4
CDR3aa: ASSLEGRGLNTEAF; d_gene: NA; j_gene: TRBJ1-1; v_gene: TRBV7-9
CDR3aa: ASSPETGPTNEKLF; d_gene: NA; j_gene: TRBJ1-4; v_gene: TRBV4-2
CDR3aa: ASSLAVPNQPQH; d_gene: NA; j_gene: TRBJ1-5; v_gene: TRBV6-2/TRBV6-3
CDR3aa: ASSYSLGLAEETQY; d_gene: TRBD2; j_gene: TRBJ2-5; v_gene: TRBV6-2/TRBV6-3
CDR3aa: ASSFNPSAESYEQY; d_gene: NA; j_gene: TRBJ2-7; v_gene: TRBV7-8
CDR3aa: ASTTDRVMNTIY; d_gene: TRBD1; j_gene: TRBJ1-3; v_gene: TRBV6-6
CDR3aa: ASSLGGLGMNTEAF; d_gene: NA; j_gene: TRBJ1-1; v_gene: TRBV5-4
CDR3aa: ASREGSGGNNEQF; d_gene: TRBD2; j_gene: TRBJ2-1; v_gene: TRBV6-5
CDR3aa: ASSSGGSTNTEAF; d_gene: NA; j_gene: TRBJ1-1; v_gene: TRBV28
CDR3aa: ASAQGALGPQH; d_gene: TRBD1; j_gene: TRBJ1-5; v_gene: TRBV6-5
CDR3aa: ASSQANVGRQF; d_gene: NA; j_gene: TRBJ2-1; v_gene: TRBV3-1/TRBV3-2
CDR3aa: ASSMGLAYGYT; d_gene: NA; j_gene: TRBJ1-2; v_gene: TRBV5-4
CDR3aa: ASSHGPGRAYEQY; d_gene: TRBD2; j_gene: TRBJ2-7; v_gene: TRBV28
CDR3aa: ASSLGQGALLYT; d_gene: TRBD1; j_gene: TRBJ1-2; v_gene: TRBV18
CDR3aa: ASSTETGSTYEQY; d_gene: TRBD1; j_gene: TRBJ2-7; v_gene: TRBV5-1
CDR3aa: ASSLLGTGIEQY; d_gene: TRBD1; j_gene: TRBJ2-7; v_gene: TRBV6-6
CDR3aa: ASSIAGGPGEQY; d_gene: TRBD2; j_gene: TRBJ2-7; v_gene: TRBV19
CDR3aa: AISGSERGFNSPLH; d_gene: NA; j_gene: TRBJ1-6; v_gene: TRBV10-3
CDR3aa: ASSTASGPNQPQH; d_gene: NA; j_gene: TRBJ1-5; v_gene: TRBV19
CDR3aa: ASRVGASTEPQH; d_gene: NA; j_gene: TRBJ1-5; v_gene: TRBV6-5
CDR3aa: SGRNTEAF; d_gene: NA; j_gene: TRBJ1-1; v_gene: TRBV29-1
CDR3aa: ASSATGTGSPWSYT; d_gene: TRBD1; j_gene: TRBJ1-2; v_gene: TRBV9
CDR3aa: ASSPLGSSGSYNEQF; d_gene: NA; j_gene: TRBJ2-1; v_gene: TRBV5-1
CDR3aa: ASIPGTGAYEQY; d_gene: TRBD1; j_gene: TRBJ2-7; v_gene: TRBV18
CDR3aa: ASSLESGQGKYEQY; d_gene: TRBD1; j_gene: TRBJ2-7; v_gene: TRBV5-5
CDR3aa: ASSIHQTGGPAYGYT; d_gene: TRBD1; j_gene: TRBJ1-2; v_gene: TRBV27
CDR3aa: ASSRGTRSSYEQY; d_gene: NA; j_gene: TRBJ2-7; v_gene: TRBV19
CDR3aa: ASSLGTGSSGNTIY; d_gene: TRBD1; j_gene: TRBJ1-3; v_gene: TRBV3-1/TRBV3-2
CDR3aa: ASSPGQESYNEQF; d_gene: TRBD1; j_gene: TRBJ2-1; v_gene: TRBV7-3
CDR3aa: AWSPQTRYEQY; d_gene: NA; j_gene: TRBJ2-7; v_gene: TRBV30
CDR3aa: ASNAGGDYEQY; d_gene: TRBD1; j_gene: TRBJ2-7; v_gene: TRBV6-5
CDR3aa: ASSRTNNNSPLH; d_gene: NA; j_gene: TRBJ1-6; v_gene: TRBV28
CDR3aa: ASSLGLAGEEQY; d_gene: TRBD2; j_gene: TRBJ2-7; v_gene: TRBV9
CDR3aa: ASSSLAGSGNTIY; d_gene: NA; j_gene: TRBJ1-3; v_gene: TRBV5-4
CDR3aa: ASSLGQGKHEQF; d_gene: TRBD1; j_gene: TRBJ2-1; v_gene: TRBV5-1
CDR3aa: ASSRQVNGEQF; d_gene: NA; j_gene: TRBJ2-1; v_gene: TRBV7-3